The 17 T cell receptor beta chains presented below share a single source sample, sequenced in a study of technical replicates of blood from several donors. Data came from immunoSEQ multiplex PCR; TCRdb stores just in-frame clones and leaves some out. The data show about 82,000 clones, over 90% seen once. Sequencing was done on a sample of T cells isolated from PBMCs. The receptors derive from a human donor in good health.

The chain couples TRBV29-1 to TRBJ1-2, with 8 bases that match TRBD1. The CDR3 loop spans 14 amino acids. The ends lost 6 bases at V and 10 bases at J; junction bases unmatched: 16. Germline V CDR1 and CDR2: SQVTM, ANQGSEA. The chain's CDR3 is CSVLPGQVYSNYTF. CDR3 nucleotide sequence: TGCAGCGTACTACCGGGACAGGTATACTCAAACTACACCTTC. The whole variable domain, remainder taken from reference TRBV29-1 and TRBJ1-2, is SAVISQKPSRDICQRGTSLTIQCQVDSQVTMMFWYRQQPGQSLTLIATANQGSEATYESGFVIDKFPISRPNLTFSTLTVSNMSPEDSSIYLCSVLPGQVYSNYTFGSGTRLTVV.

V gene TRBV7-3 combines with J gene TRBJ1-2; TRBD1 matches 7 bases. This CDR3 region has 12 residues. Unmatched junction bases numbered 6, after V lost 7 bases and J lost 7 bases. The germline CDR1 and CDR2 sequences are SGHTA and FQGTGA. The CDR3 nucleotides are TGTGCCAGCATCGGGACAGACGCTGGCTACACCTTC. Encoded protein: CASIGTDAGYTF.

The chain joins TRBV5-1 to TRBJ2-7, with 7 bases matching TRBD1. The CDR3 loop spans 14 amino acids. The V and J ends lost 4 bases and 1 base, in that order; junction bases with no gene match: 5. From germline, CDR1 is SGHRS and CDR2 YFSETQ. The CDR3 sequence is CASSTRQGSYEQYF. CDR3 DNA: TGCGCCAGCAGCACCCGACAGGGATCCTACGAGCAGTACTTC.

V gene TRBV2 combines with J gene TRBJ2-3; 11 nucleotides align to TRBD2. CDR3 length: 15 amino acids. V trimming: 7 bases; J trimming: 6 bases; junction bases outside the gene matches: 9. Per germline, CDR1 SNHLY and CDR2 FYNNEI. The DNA for the CDR3 is TGTGCCAGCACGAGGTTAGCGGGAGGGGTGGATACGCAGTATTTT. It yields the protein CASTRLAGGVDTQYF.

V and J are TRBV4-1 and TRBJ2-7; possibly TRBD2 for D (6 bases). Germline loops: CDR1 MGHRA, CDR2 YSYEKL. Deletions cut 1 base from V and 3 bases from J, with 25 bases between. The CDR3 has 19 amino acids. The CDR3 sequence is CASSQVLTAGGVKYYEQYF. As DNA, the CDR3 is TGCGCCAGCAGCCAAGTCTTAACAGCCGGCGGGGTTAAATACTACGAGCAGTACTTC.

The V call is TRBV4-2, the J call TRBJ1-3; D gene unclear. The CDR3 extends over 17 amino acids. Germline values: CDR1 LGHNA, CDR2 YNFKEQ. Trimming cost V 1 base and J 0 bases, with 13 bases left between them. The CDR3 region has the DNA TGTGCCAGCAGCCAAGCATCTGCCTCGGTCTCTGGAAACACCATATATTTT. It is translated as CASSQASASVSGNTIYF.

The chain has TRBV2 and TRBJ2-1, with TRBD2 matching 13 bases. The CDR3 loop spans 17 amino acids. Trimming took 5 bases from V and 7 from J; bases not matched to a gene: 11. Germline V gives CDR1 SNHLY, CDR2 FYNNEI. This CDR3 is CASSPLAGGPIPNEQFF. The CDR3 bases are TGTGCCAGCAGTCCACTAGCGGGAGGGCCAATTCCGAATGAGCAGTTCTTC.

The V gene is TRBV11-3, the J gene TRBJ2-1, with TRBD2 matching over 10 bases. CDR3 length: 14 residues. CDR1 and CDR2 from the germline V gene are SGHNT and YENEEA. With V trimmed by 3 bases and J by 4 bases, 0 bases remained unmatched. CDR3 residues: CASSFSGGYNEQFF. As DNA, the CDR3 is TGTGCCAGCAGCTTTAGCGGGGGGTACAATGAGCAGTTCTTC.

The chain links TRBV1 to TRBJ2-1; the tabulated D call, TRBD1, remains unverified against the DNA. TRBV1 is listed as a pseudogene. The CDR3 has 13 amino acids. The CDR3 protein is CTSSRTDYNEQFF. The CDR3, as DNA: TGCACCAGCAGTCGGACAGATTACAATGAGCAGTTCTTC.

This clone was detected a few times. The chain recombines TRBV6-1 with TRBJ1-1; the D is unclear. In germline, CDR1 is MNHNS, CDR2 SASEGT. Trimming took off 5 bases at V and 7 bases at J, with 11 bases between the two ends. The CDR3 contains 12 residues. In nucleotides, the CDR3 is TGTGCCAGCAGTTCTTGGGGAGGTGAAGCTTTCTTT. This encodes CASSSWGGEAFF.

The chain carries TRBV6-6 and TRBJ1-4; D unclear. V lost 2 bases and J lost 5, with 6 bases in between. The germline V gene encodes CDR1 MNHNY and CDR2 SVGAGI (reference sequence). The CDR3 is 13 residues long. CDR3 nucleotides: TGTGCCAGCAGTTACGGTGGCAATGAAAAACTGTTTTTT. This gives the protein CASSYGGNEKLFF.

V gene TRBV4-2 combines with J gene TRBJ2-5; 10 bases agree with TRBD2. The CDR3 covers 16 residues. V trimming: 1 base; J trimming: 4 bases; junction bases outside the gene matches: 6. The germline V gene has CDR1 LGHNA and CDR2 YNFKEQ. The CDR3 nucleotides are TGTGCCAGCAGCCAAGTACTAGCGGGGAGTGTAGAGACCCAGTACTTC. This encodes CASSQVLAGSVETQYF.

This chain connects TRBV19 to TRBJ1-2, with 7 bases that match TRBD1. Germline CDR1 and CDR2: LNHDA and SQIVND (reference sequence). J was trimmed by 4 bases and V by 6 bases; bases with no gene match: 8. This CDR3 is 14 amino acids long. The CDR3 coding sequence is TGTGCCAGTAGCTCACAGGGGTTCGTCTATGGCTACACCTTC. Protein sequence: CASSSQGFVYGYTF.

The chain has TRBV28 and TRBJ2-7; 9 bases agree with TRBD2. The V segment lost 5 bases and the J segment 6 bases; nucleotides outside the gene matches: 8. Germline CDR1 reads MDHEN; CDR2 reads SYDVKM. CDR3 size: 14 residues. CDR3: CASSPLLAGAEQYF. In nucleotides, the CDR3 is TGTGCCAGCAGTCCCTTATTAGCGGGAGCCGAGCAGTACTTC.

The chain is built from TRBV7-9 and TRBJ1-1, with 7 bases lining up with TRBD1. The V and J ends lost 11 bases and 8 bases, in that order; junction bases with no gene match: 11. The CDR3 sequence is 12 residues long. CDR1 is SEHNR and CDR2 is FQNEAQ in the germline V gene (reference sequence). The CDR3, as DNA: TGTGCCGTCTTGGAGGGGGCTTCCGAAGCTTTCTTT. Translating it yields CAVLEGASEAFF.

V is TRBV2 and J is TRBJ2-5; TRBD1 matches 9 bases. Germline CDR1 reads SNHLY; CDR2 reads FYNNEI. The CDR3 spans 19 residues. Trimming cost V 4 bases and J 1 base; bases outside gene matches: 16. The CDR3 loop reads CASSGRDRVFIMTQETQYF. CDR3 coding DNA: TGTGCCAGCAGTGGCCGGGACAGGGTGTTCATCATGACCCAAGAGACCCAGTACTTC.

The rearrangement joins TRBV9 to TRBJ2-3; maybe TRBD1 (5 bases). Trimming stripped 0 bases from V and 2 bases from J, with 16 bases between. Germline assignment: CDR1 SGDLS and CDR2 YYNGEE. CDR3 size: 17 residues. The DNA for the CDR3 is TGTGCCAGCAGCGTAGAGGGGATCTCACGGTCCACAGATACGCAGTATTTT. It encodes CASSVEGISRSTDTQYF.